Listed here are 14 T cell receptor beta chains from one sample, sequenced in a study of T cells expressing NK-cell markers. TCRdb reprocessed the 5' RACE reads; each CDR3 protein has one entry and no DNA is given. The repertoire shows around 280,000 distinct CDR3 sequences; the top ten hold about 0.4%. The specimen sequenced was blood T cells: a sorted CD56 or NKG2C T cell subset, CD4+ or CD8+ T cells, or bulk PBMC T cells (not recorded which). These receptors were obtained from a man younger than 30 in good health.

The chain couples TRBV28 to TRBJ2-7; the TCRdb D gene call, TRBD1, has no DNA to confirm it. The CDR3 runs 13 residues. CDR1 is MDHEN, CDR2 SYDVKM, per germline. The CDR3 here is CASSPGPPYEQYF.

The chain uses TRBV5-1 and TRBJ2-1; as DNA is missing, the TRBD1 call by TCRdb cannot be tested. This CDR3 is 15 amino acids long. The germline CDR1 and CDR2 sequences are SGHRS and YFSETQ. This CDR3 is CASSLRQGRPDEQFF.

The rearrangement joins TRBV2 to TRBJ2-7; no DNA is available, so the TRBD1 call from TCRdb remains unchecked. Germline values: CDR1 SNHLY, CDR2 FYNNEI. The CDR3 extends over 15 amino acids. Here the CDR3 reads CASSPPRGLLHEQYF.

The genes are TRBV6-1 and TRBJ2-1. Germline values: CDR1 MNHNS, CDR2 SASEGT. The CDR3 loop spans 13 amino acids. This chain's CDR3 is CASSEALPNEQFF.

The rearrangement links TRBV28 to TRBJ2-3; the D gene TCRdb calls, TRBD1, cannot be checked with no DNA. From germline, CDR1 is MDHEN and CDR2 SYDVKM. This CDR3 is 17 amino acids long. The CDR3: CASSLPSGTGFMDTQYF.

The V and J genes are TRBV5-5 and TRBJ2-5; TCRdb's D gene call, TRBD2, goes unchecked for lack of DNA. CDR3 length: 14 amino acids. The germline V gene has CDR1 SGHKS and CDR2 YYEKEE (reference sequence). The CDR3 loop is CASSPRGVGETQYF. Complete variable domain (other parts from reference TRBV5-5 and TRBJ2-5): DAGVTQSPTHLIKTRGQQVTLRCSPISGHKSVSWYQQVLGQGPQFIFQYYEKEERGRGNFPDRFSARQFPNYSSELNVNALLLGDSALYLCASSPRGVGETQYFGPGTRLLVL.

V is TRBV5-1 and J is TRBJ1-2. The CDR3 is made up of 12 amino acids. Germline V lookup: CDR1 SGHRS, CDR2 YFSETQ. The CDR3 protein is CASSLDGYGYTF.

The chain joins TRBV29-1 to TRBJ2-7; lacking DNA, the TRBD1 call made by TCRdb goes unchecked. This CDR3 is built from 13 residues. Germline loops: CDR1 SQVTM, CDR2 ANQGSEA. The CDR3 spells CSVSPGSAGEQYF.

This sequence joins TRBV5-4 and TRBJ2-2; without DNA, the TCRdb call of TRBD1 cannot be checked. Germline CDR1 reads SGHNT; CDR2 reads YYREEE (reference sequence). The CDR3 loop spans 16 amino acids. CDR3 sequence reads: CASSPGTGSYTGELFF.

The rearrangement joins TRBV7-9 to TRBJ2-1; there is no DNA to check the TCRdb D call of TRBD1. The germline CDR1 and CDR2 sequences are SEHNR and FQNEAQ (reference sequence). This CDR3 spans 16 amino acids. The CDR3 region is CASSRVQGEQYNEQFF.

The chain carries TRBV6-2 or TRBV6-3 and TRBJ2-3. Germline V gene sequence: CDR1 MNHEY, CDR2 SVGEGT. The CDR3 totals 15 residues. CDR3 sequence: CASSYDYSSTDTQYF.

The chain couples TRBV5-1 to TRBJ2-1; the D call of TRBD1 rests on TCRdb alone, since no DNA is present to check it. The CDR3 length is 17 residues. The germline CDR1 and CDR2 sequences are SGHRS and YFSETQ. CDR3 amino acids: CASSGGTRTGGYNEQFF.

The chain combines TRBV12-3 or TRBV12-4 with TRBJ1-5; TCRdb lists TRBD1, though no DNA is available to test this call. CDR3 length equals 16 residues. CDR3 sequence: CASSLGLWASNQPQHF.

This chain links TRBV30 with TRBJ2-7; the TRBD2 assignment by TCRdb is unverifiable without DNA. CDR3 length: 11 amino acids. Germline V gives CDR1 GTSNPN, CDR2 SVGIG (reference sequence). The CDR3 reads CAWRESYEQYF.